This T cell receptor (beta chain) was sequenced for a study of T cell responses to AZD1222 COVID-19 vaccine. Profiling relied on immunoSEQ multiplex PCR, and the TCRdb table lists in-frame clones only, not all of them. This table holds some 150,000 clones, roughly 90% found once. This clone was seen just once. This TCR derives from an adult who received the AZD1222 COVID-19 vaccine. The source was peripheral blood, collected 28 days after the second AZD1222 dose.

The CDR3 DNA reads as TGTGCCAGCAGCAAGGACAGGGGCAATCAGCCCCAGCATTTT. Amino acids: CASSKDRGNQPQHF. The rearrangement links TRBV6-2 or TRBV6-3 to TRBJ1-5; 8 nucleotides agree with TRBD1. The CDR3 length is 14 residues. In germline, CDR1 is MNHEY, CDR2 SVGEGT. Trimming removed 6 bases from V and 2 bases from J; junction bases left unmatched: 3.